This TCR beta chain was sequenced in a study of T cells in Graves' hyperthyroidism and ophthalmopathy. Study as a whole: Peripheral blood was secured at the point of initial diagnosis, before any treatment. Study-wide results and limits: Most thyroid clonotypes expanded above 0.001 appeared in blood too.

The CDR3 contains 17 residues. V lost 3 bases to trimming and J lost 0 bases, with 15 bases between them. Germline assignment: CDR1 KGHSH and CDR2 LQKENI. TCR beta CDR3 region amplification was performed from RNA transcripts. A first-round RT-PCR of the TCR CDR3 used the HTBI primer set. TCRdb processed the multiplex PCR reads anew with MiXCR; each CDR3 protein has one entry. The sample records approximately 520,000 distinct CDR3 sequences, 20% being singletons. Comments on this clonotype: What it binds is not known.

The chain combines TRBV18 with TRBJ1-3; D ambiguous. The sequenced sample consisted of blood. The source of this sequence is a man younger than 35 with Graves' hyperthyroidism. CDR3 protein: CASSPLSGRNSGNTIYF. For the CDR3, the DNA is TGTGCCAGCTCACCCCTCAGCGGACGAAACTCTGGAAACACCATATATTTT.